The next 22 T cell receptor beta chains were all read from a single sample in a study of metastatic and nonmetastatic thyroid tumors. Ahead of thyroid surgery, no patient had received treatment of any kind. With MiXCR, TCRdb called clones anew from the PCR reads. The sample contains around 21,000 clones, more than 35% of which appear only once. What was sequenced was tumor tissue. The origin of the receptors is a female donor with papillary thyroid cancer or a benign thyroid nodule (not recorded which). Some clones in this sample may be carry-over from other donors' samples.

V and J are TRBV5-1 and TRBJ2-3, with TRBD1 matching over 9 bases. Trimming cost V 0 bases and J 3 bases; bases outside gene matches: 5. The CDR3 has 16 residues. Germline CDR1 SGHRS, CDR2 YFSETQ. CDR3 protein: CASSLGDRVGTDTQYF. CDR3 in DNA: TGCGCCAGCAGCTTGGGGGACAGGGTCGGGACAGATACGCAGTATTTT.

The rearrangement uses TRBV11-2 and TRBJ2-3; no reliable D call. Germline CDR1 is SGHAT and CDR2 is FQNNGV. The CDR3 spans 14 residues. Trimming took 2 bases from V and 1 from J, leaving 7 bases between them. CDR3 DNA sequence: TGTGCCAGCAGCTTATATCAGGGCACAGATACGCAGTATTTT. This codes for CASSLYQGTDTQYF.

The rearrangement uses TRBV6-2 or TRBV6-3 and TRBJ2-1; D might be TRBD2 (6 bases). Germline V gives CDR1 MNHEY, CDR2 SVGEGT. The CDR3 length is 17 residues. The V end lost 2 bases, the J end lost 6 bases, and 20 bases lay between the germline ends. The CDR3 DNA reads TGTGCCAGCAGTTACGGAAAGCTACGCGGGACTTCCAATGAGCAGTTCTTC. Translated: CASSYGKLRGTSNEQFF.

This chain connects TRBV5-1 to TRBJ1-2, with a tentative D call TRBD1 (5 bases). Trimming cost V 0 bases and J 5 bases, with 8 bases left between them. This CDR3 spans 13 amino acids. Germline CDR1 SGHRS, CDR2 YFSETQ. CDR3 nucleotide sequence: TGCGCCAGCAGCTTGGCAGGGATATATGGCTACACCTTC. Translating gives CASSLAGIYGYTF. The whole variable domain, remainder taken from reference TRBV5-1 and TRBJ1-2, is KAGVTQTPRYLIKTRGQQVTLSCSPISGHRSVSWYQQTPGQGLQFLFEYFSETQRNKGNFPGRFSGRQFSNSRSEMNVSTLELGDSALYLCASSLAGIYGYTFGSGTRLTVV.

The chain has TRBV19 and TRBJ2-1; tentatively, D is TRBD2 (6 bases). With 3 bases removed from V and 3 bases from J, the gap between germline ends came to 12 bases. Per germline, CDR1 LNHDA and CDR2 SQIVND (reference sequence). The CDR3 runs 15 residues. CDR3 in amino acids: CASSMVSGYYNEQFF. CDR3 in DNA: TGTGCCAGTAGTATGGTTAGCGGTTACTACAATGAGCAGTTCTTC. Combining the CDR3 with reference TRBV19 and TRBJ2-1 gives the whole variable domain DGGITQSPKYLFRKEGQNVTLSCEQNLNHDAMYWYRQDPGQGLRLIYYSQIVNDFQKGDIAEGYSVSREKKESFPLTVTSAQKNPTAFYLCASSMVSGYYNEQFFGPGTRLTVL.

In regard to this clone: One junction end does not reproduce the germline sequence, and a read error may be involved. This chain connects TRBV29-1 to TRBJ2-6; maybe TRBD2 (5 bases). This CDR3 spans 17 amino acids. CDR1 is SQVTM and CDR2 is ANQGSEA in the germline V gene. DNA of the CDR3: TGCATCGTTGTCGGCCGGGAACCACCCTCTGGGGCCAACGTCCTGACTTTC. This translates into CIVVGREPPSGANVLTF.

The chain carries TRBV20-1 and TRBJ2-7; TRBD2 agrees at 11 bases. This CDR3 has 13 amino acids. J gave up 3 bases and V 2 bases, and 0 bases lay outside the gene matches. In germline, CDR1 is DFQATT, CDR2 SNEGSKA (reference sequence). The CDR3 region is CSARTSGGYEQYF. CDR3 DNA sequence: TGCAGTGCTAGAACTAGCGGGGGCTACGAGCAGTACTTC.

This clone turned up a few times. This rearrangement joins TRBV6-2 or TRBV6-3 to TRBJ1-2; D not resolved. CDR1 is MNHEY and CDR2 is SVGEGT in the germline V gene. V was shortened by 2 bases and J by 1 base, with 5 bases between the two germline ends. This CDR3 has 13 amino acids. CDR3 protein: CASSYGFNYGYTF. CDR3 DNA: TGTGCCAGCAGTTACGGATTTAACTATGGCTACACCTTC.

On this clone itself: One end of the junction fails to match germline, which may point to a read error. In DNA, the CDR3 is TGTGCCAGCAGGATCCGGGACGCCGCTTTTTCAGAATTT. Amino acids: CASRIRDAAFSEF. The chain joins TRBV28 to TRBJ1-3, with D possibly being TRBD1 (5 bases). Germline V gene lookup returns CDR1 MDHEN and CDR2 SYDVKM. The length of the CDR3 is 13 residues.

The CDR3 DNA reads as TGCAGTACCATCGGGGGGGACTATGGCTACACCTTC. It codes for CSTIGGDYGYTF. This rearrangement joins TRBV20-1 to TRBJ1-2, with D perhaps TRBD1 (5 bases). Deletions cut 8 bases from V and 3 bases from J, with 13 bases between. Germline CDR1 DFQATT, CDR2 SNEGSKA (reference sequence). This CDR3 has 12 residues.

This clone was counted between two and nine times. This chain links TRBV10-1 with TRBJ2-1; D is undetermined. CDR3 length equals 14 residues. Trimming removed 0 bases at V and 2 bases at J, with 5 bases between. Germline V gives CDR1 WNHNN, CDR2 SYGVQD (reference sequence). This CDR3 reads CASSESLAYNEQFF. The CDR3 DNA sequence: TGCGCCAGCAGTGAGTCGTTAGCCTACAATGAGCAGTTCTTC.

V is TRBV2 and J is TRBJ2-5, with unresolved D. Deletions cut 11 bases from V and 2 bases from J, with 9 bases between. The CDR3 has 11 amino acids. Germline V gene sequence: CDR1 SNHLY, CDR2 FYNNEI. CDR3 nucleotides: TGTGCCCGCACACCTCAAGAGACCCAGTACTTC. Translating it yields CARTPQETQYF.

The chain has TRBV5-1 and TRBJ1-2; D perhaps matches TRBD1 (5 bases). Between the trimmed V and J ends, which lost 3 bases and 4 bases, there was a span of 13 bases. Germline-derived CDR1 and CDR2 are SGHRS and YFSETQ. CDR3 size: 14 residues. The CDR3 reads CASSSGTAIYGYTF. DNA of the CDR3: TGCGCCAGCAGCTCGGGGACTGCCATCTATGGCTACACCTTC. The variable domain in full, completed from reference TRBV5-1 and TRBJ1-2, reads KAGVTQTPRYLIKTRGQQVTLSCSPISGHRSVSWYQQTPGQGLQFLFEYFSETQRNKGNFPGRFSGRQFSNSRSEMNVSTLELGDSALYLCASSSGTAIYGYTFGSGTRLTVV.

The J gene is TRBJ1-2, the V gene TRBV19; D not resolved. Germline values: CDR1 LNHDA, CDR2 SQIVND (reference sequence). This CDR3 is built from 12 residues. V lost 4 bases and J lost 5, with 8 bases in between. DNA for the CDR3: TGTGCCAGTAGTACTGCTACTTATGGCTACACCTTC. This gives the protein CASSTATYGYTF.

The genes are TRBV20-1 and TRBJ2-1; TRBD2 matches 15 bases. The length of the CDR3 is 16 residues. Germline V gives CDR1 DFQATT, CDR2 SNEGSKA (reference sequence). V was pared by 4 bases and J by 6 bases, with 7 bases of the junction left unmatched. The CDR3 here is CSAMRTSGRVGNEQFF. The CDR3 DNA follows: TGCAGTGCTATGAGGACTAGCGGGAGGGTTGGCAATGAGCAGTTCTTC.

The chain couples TRBV20-1 to TRBJ2-7; 12 bases line up with TRBD1. This CDR3 is 16 amino acids long. Per the germline V gene, CDR1 is DFQATT and CDR2 is SNEGSKA (reference sequence). The V segment lost 6 bases and the J segment 5 bases; nucleotides outside the gene matches: 14. The CDR3 loop is CSAPWDRGRMSHEQYF. Here the CDR3 DNA reads TGCAGTGCCCCGTGGGACAGGGGGCGAATGAGCCACGAGCAGTACTTC.

The chain uses TRBV7-2 and TRBJ2-7; D is tentatively TRBD1 or TRBD2 (5 bases each). Looked up from germline, CDR1 is SGHTA and CDR2 is FQGNSA. The CDR3 has 15 amino acids. Between the trimmed V and J ends, which lost 5 bases and 0 bases, there was a span of 14 bases. The CDR3 DNA follows: TGTGCCAGCAGCCCTGTTTTGGGGACCTCCTACGAGCAGTACTTC. The encoded protein is CASSPVLGTSYEQYF. Complete variable domain (other parts from reference TRBV7-2 and TRBJ2-7): GAGVSQSPSNKVTEKGKDVELRCDPISGHTALYWYRQSLGQGLEFLIYFQGNSAPDKSGLPSDRFSAERTGGSVSTLTIQRTQQEDSAVYLCASSPVLGTSYEQYFGPGTRLTVT.

The rearrangement joins TRBV5-1 to TRBJ2-7; 9 positions match TRBD2. The CDR3 spans 15 residues. J gave up 8 bases and V 4 bases, and 13 bases lay outside the gene matches. The germline CDR1 and CDR2 sequences are SGHRS and YFSETQ. Here the CDR3 reads CASSEGGTSRIQQYF. The CDR3 DNA reads as TGCGCCAGCAGCGAGGGCGGGACTAGCCGGATCCAGCAGTACTTC.

The rearrangement joins TRBV20-1 to TRBJ2-1; tentative D call: TRBD2 (6 bases). From germline, CDR1 is DFQATT and CDR2 SNEGSKA (reference sequence). The CDR3 is 14 amino acids. The V gene lost 5 bases and the J gene lost 7 bases, with 18 bases spanning the gap. CDR3 residues: CSALGLKGRNEQFF. The CDR3 coding sequence is TGCAGTGCTCTCGGACTAAAGGGGAGGAATGAGCAGTTCTTC.

The V and J genes are TRBV12-3 or TRBV12-4 and TRBJ1-1, with D unresolved. V was cut by 6 bases and J by 6 bases, with 8 bases left in between. CDR3 length: 11 residues. CDR3 protein: CASSPRSEAFF. The CDR3 region has the DNA TGTGCCAGCAGCCCTAGATCTGAAGCTTTCTTT.

The chain links TRBV20-1 to TRBJ2-3, with TRBD2 matching 16 bases. Trimming removed 2 bases from V and 2 bases from J; junction bases left unmatched: 4. The germline V gene has CDR1 DFQATT and CDR2 SNEGSKA (reference sequence). CDR3 length: 17 residues. The CDR3 is CSARPGTSGGDTDTQYF. CDR3 bases: TGCAGTGCTAGACCCGGGACTAGCGGGGGGGACACAGATACGCAGTATTTT.

This clone occurred a few times. The V and J genes are TRBV15 and TRBJ1-5, with D maybe TRBD1 (5 bases). The germline V gene encodes CDR1 LNHNV and CDR2 YYDKDF (reference sequence). The CDR3 is 15 residues long. Trimming removed 0 bases at V and 1 base at J, with 7 bases between. This chain's CDR3 is CATSREDMSNQPQHF. The CDR3 DNA is TGTGCCACCAGCAGAGAGGACATGAGCAATCAGCCCCAGCATTTT.